These T cell receptor beta chains were read from a single sample in a study of monozygotic twins with inflammatory bowel disease. From the 5' RACE reads, TCRdb lists one entry per CDR3 protein and no DNA. This table holds about 140,000 distinct CDR3 sequences. Material: blood. The receptor set was obtained from a human donor with ulcerative colitis or Crohn's disease, or a healthy co-twin of an affected twin (not recorded which). The CDR3 runs from the conserved cysteine through the conserved F or W.

J,V,CDR3
TRBJ2-3,TRBV7-2,CASSPIARADTQYF
TRBJ1-3,TRBV5-5,CASSLDRGRYTIYF
TRBJ1-6,TRBV6-6,CAIQDSHNSPLHF
TRBJ2-3,TRBV9,CASSVKAGGEGTDTQYF
TRBJ2-2,TRBV9,CASSAPPGAPTGELFF
TRBJ2-3,TRBV7-2,CASGVHSGRLTDTQYF
TRBJ2-1,TRBV7-9,CASSQATAGYNEQFF
TRBJ2-5,TRBV7-2,CASSAPWGALKETQYF
TRBJ2-7,TRBV16,CASSPVYYEQYF
TRBJ2-3,TRBV20-1,CSAPPEGNTQYF
TRBJ2-7,TRBV7-2,CASSLDGGFYEQYF
TRBJ2-7,TRBV5-1,CASSLEIGLAHEQYF
TRBJ2-1,TRBV7-8,CASSHSDVGGHEQFF
TRBJ2-5,TRBV15,CATLRGEPQETQYF
TRBJ2-7,TRBV25-1,CASTPPGVANEQYF
TRBJ2-3,TRBV18,CASSPPTGRADTQYF
TRBJ1-5,TRBV18,CASSPASRTPQHF
TRBJ2-7,TRBV20-1,CSAATDEGREKQYF
TRBJ1-2,TRBV20-1,CSAHRGTVYGYTF
TRBJ1-3,TRBV11-2,CASSLPRLTGNTIYF
TRBJ2-5,TRBV5-1,CASSWGRETQYF
TRBJ2-4,TRBV10-3,CAISESGFGIQYF
TRBJ2-7,TRBV7-2,CASSLRDGVYEQYF
TRBJ2-1,TRBV5-1,CASKLQFGTGHNEQFF
TRBJ2-1,TRBV4-2,CASSLLQWASSYNEQFF
TRBJ1-5,TRBV20-1,CSARGGAGQPQHF
TRBJ2-5,TRBV5-1,CASSLRGQETQYF
TRBJ1-2,TRBV5-1,CASSSGQFNYGYTF
TRBJ2-3,TRBV5-1,CASSPASTDTQYF
TRBJ2-3,TRBV4-3,CASSQDPGQGADTQYF
TRBJ2-7,TRBV7-2,CASSPRPSLGYEQYF
TRBJ2-1,TRBV9,CASSPRQYSYNEQFF
TRBJ1-2,TRBV30,CAWKKGLAGRNYGYTF
TRBJ1-1,TRBV30,CAWILMNTEAFF
TRBJ2-5,TRBV20-1,CSASRGTLMETQYF
TRBJ2-6,TRBV24-1,CATSVGTGSVANVLTF
TRBJ1-1,TRBV7-6,CASSRVAHTEAFF
TRBJ1-2,TRBV6-2/TRBV6-3,CASSYSRQGYGYTF